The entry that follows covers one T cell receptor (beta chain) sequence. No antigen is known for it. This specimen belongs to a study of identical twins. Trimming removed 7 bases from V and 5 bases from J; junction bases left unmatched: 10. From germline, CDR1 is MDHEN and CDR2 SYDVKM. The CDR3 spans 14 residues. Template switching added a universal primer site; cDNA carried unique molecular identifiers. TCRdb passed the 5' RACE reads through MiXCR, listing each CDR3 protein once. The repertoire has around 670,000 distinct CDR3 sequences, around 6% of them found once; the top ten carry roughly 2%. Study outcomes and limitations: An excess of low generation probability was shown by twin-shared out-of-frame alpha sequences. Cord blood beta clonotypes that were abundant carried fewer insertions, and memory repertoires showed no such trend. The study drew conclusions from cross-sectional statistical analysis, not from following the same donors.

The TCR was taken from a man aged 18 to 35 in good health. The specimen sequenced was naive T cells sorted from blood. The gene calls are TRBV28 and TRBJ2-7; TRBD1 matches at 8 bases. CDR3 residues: CASTPRGTGHEQYF. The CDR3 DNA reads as TGTGCCAGCACTCCCCGGGGGACAGGACACGAGCAGTACTTC.